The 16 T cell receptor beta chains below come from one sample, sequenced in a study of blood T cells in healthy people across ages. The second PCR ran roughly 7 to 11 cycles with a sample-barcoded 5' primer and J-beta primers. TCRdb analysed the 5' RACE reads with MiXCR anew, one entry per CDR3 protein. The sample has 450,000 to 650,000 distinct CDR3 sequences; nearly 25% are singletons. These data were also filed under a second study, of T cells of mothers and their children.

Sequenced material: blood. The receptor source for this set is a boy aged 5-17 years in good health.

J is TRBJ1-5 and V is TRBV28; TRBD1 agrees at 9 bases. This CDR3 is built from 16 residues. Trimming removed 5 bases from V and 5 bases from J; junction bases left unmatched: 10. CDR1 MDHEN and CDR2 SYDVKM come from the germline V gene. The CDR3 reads CASSIPTGGVDQPQHF. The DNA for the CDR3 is TGTGCCAGCAGTATCCCGACAGGGGGTGTAGATCAGCCCCAGCATTTT.

The CDR3, as DNA: TGCGCCAGCAGCTACGGACTAGCGGGGGGGTCTTCCTACAATGAGCAGTTCTTC. This encodes CASSYGLAGGSSYNEQFF. The rearrangement links TRBV5-1 to TRBJ2-1; 15 bases are shared with TRBD2. V dropped 3 bases and J dropped 1; count of bases not matched to a gene: 5. This CDR3 region has 18 residues. Germline V gene data show CDR1 as SGHRS and CDR2 as YFSETQ.

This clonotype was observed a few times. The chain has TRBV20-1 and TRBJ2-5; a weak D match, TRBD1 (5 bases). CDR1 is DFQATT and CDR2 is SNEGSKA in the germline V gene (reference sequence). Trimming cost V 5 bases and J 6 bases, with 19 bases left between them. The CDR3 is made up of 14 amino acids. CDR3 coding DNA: TGCAGTGCTCACGCAGGGCTCCGGTCCCAGACCCAGTACTTC. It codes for CSAHAGLRSQTQYF.

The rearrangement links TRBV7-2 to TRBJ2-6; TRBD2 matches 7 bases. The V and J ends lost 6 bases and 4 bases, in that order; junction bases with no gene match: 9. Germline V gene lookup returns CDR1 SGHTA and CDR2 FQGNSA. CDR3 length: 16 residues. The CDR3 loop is CASSGRGIRGANVLTF. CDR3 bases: TGTGCCAGCAGTGGGCGGGGGATTCGGGGGGCCAACGTCCTGACTTTC.

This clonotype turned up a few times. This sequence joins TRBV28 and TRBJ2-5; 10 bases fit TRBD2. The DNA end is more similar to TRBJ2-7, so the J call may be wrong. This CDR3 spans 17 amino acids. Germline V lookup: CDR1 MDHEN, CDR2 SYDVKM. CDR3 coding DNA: TGTGCCAGCAGCACGAGACTAGCGGGTGCCCCTGGCTACGAGCAGTACTTC. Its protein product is CASSTRLAGAPGYEQYF.

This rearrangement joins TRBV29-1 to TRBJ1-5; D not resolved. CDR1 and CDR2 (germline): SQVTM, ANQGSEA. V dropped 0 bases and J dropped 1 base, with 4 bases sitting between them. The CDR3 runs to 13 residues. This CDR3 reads CSVEENSNQPQHF. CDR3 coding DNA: TGCAGCGTTGAAGAGAACAGCAATCAGCCCCAGCATTTT.

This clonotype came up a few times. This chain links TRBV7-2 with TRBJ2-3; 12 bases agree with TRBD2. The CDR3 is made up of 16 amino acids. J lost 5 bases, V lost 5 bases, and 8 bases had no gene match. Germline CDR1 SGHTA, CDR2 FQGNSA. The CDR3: CASSGRLAGAVDTQYF. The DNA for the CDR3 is TGTGCCAGCAGCGGGAGACTAGCGGGAGCTGTAGATACGCAGTATTTT.

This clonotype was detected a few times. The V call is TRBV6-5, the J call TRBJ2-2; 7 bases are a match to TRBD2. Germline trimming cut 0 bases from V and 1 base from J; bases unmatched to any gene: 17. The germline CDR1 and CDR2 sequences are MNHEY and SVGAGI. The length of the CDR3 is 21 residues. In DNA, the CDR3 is TGTGCCAGCAGTTACTCGTTGCTACGACCAGCGGGAATTAAGAACACCGGGGAGCTGTTTTTT. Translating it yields CASSYSLLRPAGIKNTGELFF.

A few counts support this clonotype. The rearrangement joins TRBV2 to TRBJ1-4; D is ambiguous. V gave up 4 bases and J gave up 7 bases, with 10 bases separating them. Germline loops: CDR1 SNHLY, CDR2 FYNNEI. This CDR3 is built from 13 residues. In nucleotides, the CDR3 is TGTGCCAGCAGTGCCGGGGAAGGTGAAAAACTGTTTTTT. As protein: CASSAGEGEKLFF.

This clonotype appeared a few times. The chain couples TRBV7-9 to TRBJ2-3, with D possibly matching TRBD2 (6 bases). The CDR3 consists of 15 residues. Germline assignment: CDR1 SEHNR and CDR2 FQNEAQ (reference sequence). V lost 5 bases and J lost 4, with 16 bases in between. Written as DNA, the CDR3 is TGTGCCAGCAGCCAACTAGCCCCTGGGGCAGATACGCAGTATTTT. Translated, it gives CASSQLAPGADTQYF.

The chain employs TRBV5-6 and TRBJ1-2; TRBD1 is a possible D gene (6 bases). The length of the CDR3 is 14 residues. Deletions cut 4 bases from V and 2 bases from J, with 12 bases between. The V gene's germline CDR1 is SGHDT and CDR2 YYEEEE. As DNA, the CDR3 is TGTGCCAGCAGCCACCGACAGGAGAACTATGGCTACACCTTC. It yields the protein CASSHRQENYGYTF.

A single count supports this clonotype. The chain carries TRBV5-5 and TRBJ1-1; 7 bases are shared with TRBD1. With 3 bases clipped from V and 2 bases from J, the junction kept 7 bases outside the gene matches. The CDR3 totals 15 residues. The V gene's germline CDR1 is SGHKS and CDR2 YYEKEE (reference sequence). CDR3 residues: CASSSMTGINTEAFF. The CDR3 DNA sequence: TGTGCCAGCAGCTCGATGACAGGGATAAACACTGAAGCTTTCTTT.

The CDR3 reads CASSLEGTAGNTIYF. DNA of the CDR3: TGTGCCAGCAGCTTGGAGGGTACCGCTGGAAACACCATATATTTT. The chain links TRBV7-2 to TRBJ1-3; D not resolved. CDR3 length equals 15 residues. CDR1 is SGHTA and CDR2 is FQGNSA in the germline V gene. Between the trimmed V and J ends, which lost 3 bases and 2 bases, there was a span of 11 bases.

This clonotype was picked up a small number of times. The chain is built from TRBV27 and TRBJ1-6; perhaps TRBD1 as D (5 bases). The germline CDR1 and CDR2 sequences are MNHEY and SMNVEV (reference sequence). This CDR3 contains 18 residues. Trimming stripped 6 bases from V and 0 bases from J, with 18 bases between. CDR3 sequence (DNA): TGTGCCAGCAGAGAGACGGGACCGCTAAGCTCCTATAATTCACCCCTCCACTTT. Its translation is CASRETGPLSSYNSPLHF.

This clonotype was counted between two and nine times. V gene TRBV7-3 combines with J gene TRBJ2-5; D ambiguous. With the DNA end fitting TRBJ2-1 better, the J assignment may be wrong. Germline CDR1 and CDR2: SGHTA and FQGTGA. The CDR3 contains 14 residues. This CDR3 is CASSLDPSMSEQFF. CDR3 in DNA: TGTGCCAGCAGCTTAGACCCATCGATGAGTGAGCAGTTCTTC.

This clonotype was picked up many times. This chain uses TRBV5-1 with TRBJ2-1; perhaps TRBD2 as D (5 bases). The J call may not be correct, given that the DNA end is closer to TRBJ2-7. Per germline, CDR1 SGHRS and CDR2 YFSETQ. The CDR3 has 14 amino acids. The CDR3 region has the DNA TGCGCCAGCAGCCCAGGAGGCCTTTGGGATGAGCAGTACTTC. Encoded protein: CASSPGGLWDEQYF.